This TCR beta chain comes out of a study of cytomegalovirus exposure and HLA in healthy donors. Concerning this clone: The antigen is unknown.

13 Jbeta primers and 60 Vbeta primers were used for the PCR. Authors' methods: Among the unique TCR beta chains that a later analysis counted, about 81 million in all, 9.5 million to 12 million were shared. Method: immunoSEQ multiplex PCR; TCRdb's copy keeps in-frame clones and lacks some. The DNA was the basis for D and trimming; V, J and clone size are from that table. The table includes under 250,000 clones, about 86% detected once. Study-level results: It has been reported that TCR beta sequences accurately predicted the HLA-A and HLA-B alleles of most subjects.

This TCR was recovered from a woman between 55 and 75 years old in good health and CMV-seropositive. Sequencing was performed on PBMCs.

The CDR3 sequence: CAWSSGVGNEKLFF. Written as DNA, the CDR3 is TGTGCCTGGAGCTCAGGGGTGGGAAATGAAAAACTGTTTTTT. This sequence joins TRBV30 and TRBJ1-4; D perhaps matches TRBD1 (6 bases). The CDR3 is 14 residues long. Trimming took off 3 bases at V and 5 bases at J, with 13 bases between the two ends. Germline V gene lookup returns CDR1 GTSNPN and CDR2 SVGIG (reference sequence). Full variable domain (missing parts from reference TRBV30 and TRBJ1-4): SQTIHQWPATLVQPVGSPLSLECTVEGTSNPNLYWYRQAAGRGLQLLFYSVGIGQISSEVPQNLSASRPQDRQFILSSKKLLLSDSGFYLCAWSSGVGNEKLFFGSGTQLSVL.